This TCR beta chain was profiled in a study of T cells in Graves' hyperthyroidism and ophthalmopathy. Study outcomes and limitations: Expanded thyroid clonotypes (above 0.001) were mostly also found in blood.

Trimming stripped 1 base from V and 6 bases from J, with 10 bases between. This CDR3 has 15 amino acids. Germline CDR1 and CDR2: MGHDK and SYGVNS. Reasons for excluding patients were uncontrolled infection, other autoimmune disease, pregnancy or lactation. Orbital computed tomography and thyroid ultrasound, together with serum TRAb and thyroxine and clinical symptoms, were used for diagnoses. A remark on this clonotype: The target antigen is unknown.

RNA transcripts gave rise to amplified TCR beta CDR3 regions. With the HTBI primer set, the TCR CDR3 went through a first round of RT-PCR. MiXCR, applied by TCRdb to the multiplex PCR reads, yields one record per CDR3 protein. This table holds around 600,000 distinct CDR3 sequences, more than 12% found once. This receptor was obtained from a woman aged 50 to 65 with Graves' ophthalmopathy. The chain has TRBV25-1 and TRBJ1-6, with D perhaps TRBD1 (5 bases). Sequenced material: blood. CDR3 region: CASSEFAGSNSPLHF. The DNA of the CDR3 is TGTGCCAGCAGTGAATTTGCAGGGTCTAATTCACCCCTCCACTTT. The variable domain in full, completed from reference TRBV25-1 and TRBJ1-6, reads EADIYQTPRYLVIGTGKKITLECSQTMGHDKMYWYQQDPGMELHLIHYSYGVNSTEKGDLSSESTVSRIRTEHFPLTLESARPSHTSQYLCASSEFAGSNSPLHFGNGTRLTVT.